The 11 T cell receptor beta chains listed next were all sequenced from one sample in a study of control samples from healthy donors and cancer patients. The protocol was immunoSEQ multiplex PCR, while the TCRdb copy is restricted to in-frame clones and leaves out a portion. This table has tens of thousands of clones, over 85% appearing once. Sequencing was carried out using PBMCs. The source is a man aged 35-49 years with colorectal cancer.

V and J are TRBV4-1 and TRBJ1-4; D is unclear. The CDR3 spans 15 residues. CDR1 is MGHRA, CDR2 YSYEKL, per germline. Trimming stripped 1 base from V and 5 bases from J, with 11 bases between. The CDR3 loop reads CASSQAAFENEKLFF. The CDR3 DNA reads as TGCGCCAGCAGCCAAGCCGCGTTTGAGAATGAAAAACTGTTTTTT.

CDR3 sequence: CASSSHVGYTGELFF. CDR3 DNA: TGTGCCAGCAGCTCACACGTGGGGTACACCGGGGAGCTGTTTTTT. The J gene is TRBJ2-2, the V gene TRBV7-3; D not certain. The germline gives CDR1 SGHTA, CDR2 FQGTGA. This CDR3 contains 15 residues. V lost 4 bases and J 3 bases, leaving 12 bases between the germline ends. Full variable domain (rest looked up from reference TRBV7-3 and TRBJ2-2): GAGVSQTPSNKVTEKGKYVELRCDPISGHTALYWYRQSLGQGPEFLIYFQGTGAADDSGLPNDRFFAVRPEGSVSTLKIQRTERGDSAVYLCASSSHVGYTGELFFGEGSRLTVL.

The rearrangement joins TRBV27 to TRBJ1-2; D not resolved. Germline V CDR1 and CDR2: MNHEY, SMNVEV (reference sequence). The CDR3 loop spans 13 amino acids. The V gene lost 5 bases and the J gene lost 8 bases, with 15 bases spanning the gap. The CDR3 nucleotides are TGTGCCAGCAGTAGTAGGTATCTAGGCGGCTACACCTTC. Translated: CASSSRYLGGYTF.

This clone was seen a few times. The chain joins TRBV27 to TRBJ1-5; D gene ambiguous. Trimming pared 4 bases from V and 4 bases from J, leaving 5 bases between. CDR1 is MNHEY and CDR2 is SMNVEV in the germline V gene (reference sequence). The CDR3 has 12 amino acids. CDR3 region: CASSSANQPQHF. The CDR3 region has the DNA TGTGCCAGCAGTTCTGCTAATCAGCCCCAGCATTTT.

By sample share, this clone is medium-sized. This chain links TRBV19 with TRBJ1-2; D remains unclear. V was shortened by 7 bases and J by 7 bases, with 10 bases between the two germline ends. This CDR3 region has 11 residues. CDR1 LNHDA and CDR2 SQIVND come from the germline V gene (reference sequence). The CDR3 coding sequence is TGTGCCAGTACCACGGACGGTGGCTACACCTTC. Translating gives CASTTDGGYTF. The full variable domain, completed using reference TRBV19 and TRBJ1-2, is DGGITQSPKYLFRKEGQNVTLSCEQNLNHDAMYWYRQDPGQGLRLIYYSQIVNDFQKGDIAEGYSVSREKKESFPLTVTSAQKNPTAFYLCASTTDGGYTFGSGTRLTVV.

The V call is TRBV6-5, the J call TRBJ2-2; D unresolved. Germline CDR1 reads MNHEY; CDR2 reads SVGAGI. The CDR3 has 14 amino acids. The germline V and J ends were trimmed by 6 bases and 5 bases, with 13 bases remaining between them. CDR3 loop: CASRGFGRTGELFF. CDR3 DNA: TGTGCCAGCAGGGGGTTTGGACGGACCGGGGAGCTGTTTTTT.

The chain has TRBV2 and TRBJ2-4, with D unclear. Trimming pared 5 bases from V and 1 base from J, leaving 21 bases between. Germline-derived CDR1 and CDR2 are SNHLY and FYNNEI. The CDR3 is 18 amino acids. The CDR3 DNA sequence: TGTGCCAGCAGTATCGATTACACACAAGGTTTGGCCAAAAACATTCAGTACTTC. Residues: CASSIDYTQGLAKNIQYF.

About this clone itself: One end of the junction does not line up with germline, which may come from a read error. The chain couples TRBV10-3 to TRBJ1-4; weak D call: TRBD1 (6 bases). The germline V gene has CDR1 ENHRY and CDR2 SYGVKD. This CDR3 is built from 13 residues. The CDR3 sequence is CAVRQALGEKLFF. In nucleotides, the CDR3 is TGTGCCGTCAGACAGGCACTAGGTGAAAAACTGTTTTTT.

This clone was seen a few times. The chain uses TRBV24-1 and TRBJ1-2; D not resolved. Germline CDR1 reads KGHDR; CDR2 reads SFDVKD. The CDR3 covers 13 residues. Trimming removed 5 bases at V and 3 bases at J, with 9 bases between. CDR3 region: CATSAWGDYGYTF. Written as DNA, the CDR3 is TGTGCCACCAGTGCATGGGGTGACTATGGCTACACCTTC.

The chain couples TRBV10-2 to TRBJ2-7; weak D call: TRBD1 (5 bases). Between the trimmed V and J ends, which lost 2 bases and 0 bases, there was a span of 11 bases. This CDR3 is 15 amino acids long. Germline V gives CDR1 WSHSY, CDR2 SAAADI. The CDR3, as DNA: TGCGCCAGCAGTGAGGCAGGGTCGAGCTCCTACGAGCAGTACTTC. This translates into CASSEAGSSSYEQYF.

Here the CDR3 reads CASSVGHGSTEAFF. The CDR3 region has the DNA TGTGCCAGCAGCGTAGGACACGGGAGCACTGAAGCTTTCTTT. The chain combines TRBV9 with TRBJ1-1; D is undetermined. V lost 0 bases and J 4 bases, leaving 10 bases between the germline ends. Germline loops: CDR1 SGDLS, CDR2 YYNGEE. The CDR3 sequence is 14 residues long.